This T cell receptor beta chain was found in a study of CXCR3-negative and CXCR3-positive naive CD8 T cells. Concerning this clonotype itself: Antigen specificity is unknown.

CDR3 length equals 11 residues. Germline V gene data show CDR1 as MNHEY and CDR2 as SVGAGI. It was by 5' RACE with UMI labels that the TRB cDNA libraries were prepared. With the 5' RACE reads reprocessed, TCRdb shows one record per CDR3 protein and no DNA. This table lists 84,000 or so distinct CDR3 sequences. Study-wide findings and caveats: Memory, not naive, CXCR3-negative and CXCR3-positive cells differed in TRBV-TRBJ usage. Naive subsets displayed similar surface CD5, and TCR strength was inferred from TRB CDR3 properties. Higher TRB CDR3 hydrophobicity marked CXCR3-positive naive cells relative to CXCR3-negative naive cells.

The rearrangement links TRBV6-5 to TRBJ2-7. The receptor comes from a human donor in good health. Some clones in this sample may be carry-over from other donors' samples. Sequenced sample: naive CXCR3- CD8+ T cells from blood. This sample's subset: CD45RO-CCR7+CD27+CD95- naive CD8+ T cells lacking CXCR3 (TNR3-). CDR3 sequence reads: CASSYSWEQYF.